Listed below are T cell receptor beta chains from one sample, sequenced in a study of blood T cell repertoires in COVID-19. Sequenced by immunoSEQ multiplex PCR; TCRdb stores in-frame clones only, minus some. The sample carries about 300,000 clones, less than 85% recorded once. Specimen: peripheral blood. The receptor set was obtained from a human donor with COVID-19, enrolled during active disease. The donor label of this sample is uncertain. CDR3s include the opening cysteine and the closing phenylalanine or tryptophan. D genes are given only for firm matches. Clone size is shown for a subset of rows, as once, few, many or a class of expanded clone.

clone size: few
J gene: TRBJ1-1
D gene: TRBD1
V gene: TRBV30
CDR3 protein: CAFMQGGFNEAFF
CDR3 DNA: TGTGCCTTCATGCAGGGGGGATTCAATGAAGCTTTCTTT

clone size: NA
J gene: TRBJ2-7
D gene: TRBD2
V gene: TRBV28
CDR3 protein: CASTPNGLAGAVGEQYF
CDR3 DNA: TGTGCCAGCACACCCAATGGACTAGCGGGAGCTGTGGGGGAGCAGTACTTC

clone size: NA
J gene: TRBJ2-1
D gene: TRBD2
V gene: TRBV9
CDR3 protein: CASSGRGGRINEQFF
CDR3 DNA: TGTGCCAGCAGCGGACGCGGCGGGAGGATTAATGAGCAGTTCTTC

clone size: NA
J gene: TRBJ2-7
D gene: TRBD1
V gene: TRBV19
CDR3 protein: CASSTLTGGVYEQYF
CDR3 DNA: TGTGCCAGTAGTACCTTAACAGGGGGCGTCTACGAGCAGTACTTC

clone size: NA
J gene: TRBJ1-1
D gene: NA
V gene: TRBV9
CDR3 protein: CASSGGAFNTEAFF
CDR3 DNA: TGTGCCAGCAGCGGGGGAGCCTTTAACACTGAAGCTTTCTTT

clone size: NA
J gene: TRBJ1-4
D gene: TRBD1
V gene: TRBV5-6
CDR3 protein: CASSWTGPDEKLFF
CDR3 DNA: TGTGCCAGCAGCTGGACAGGGCCGGATGAAAAACTGTTTTTT

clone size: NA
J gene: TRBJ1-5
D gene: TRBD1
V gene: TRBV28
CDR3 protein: CASSTGGNQPQHF
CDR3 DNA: TGTGCCAGCAGTACAGGGGGTAATCAGCCCCAGCATTTT

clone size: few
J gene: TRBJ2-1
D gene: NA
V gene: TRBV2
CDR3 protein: CASTGGGTVYNEQFF
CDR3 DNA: TGTGCCAGCACCGGTGGCGGGACGGTCTACAATGAGCAGTTCTTC

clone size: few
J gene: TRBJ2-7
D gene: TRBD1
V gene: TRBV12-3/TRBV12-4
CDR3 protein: CASSSGQGSLYF
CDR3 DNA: TGTGCCAGCAGTTCGGGACAGGGCTCCTTGTACTTC

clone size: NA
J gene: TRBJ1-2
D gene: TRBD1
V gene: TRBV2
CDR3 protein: CASSEMDRAVAPTLNYGYTF
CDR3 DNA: TGTGCCAGCAGTGAAATGGACAGGGCAGTGGCCCCGACCCTTAACTATGGCTACACCTTC

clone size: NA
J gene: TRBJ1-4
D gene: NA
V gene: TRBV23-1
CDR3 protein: CASSRLATNEKLFF
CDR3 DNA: TGCGCCAGCAGTCGTTTAGCAACTAATGAAAAACTGTTTTTT

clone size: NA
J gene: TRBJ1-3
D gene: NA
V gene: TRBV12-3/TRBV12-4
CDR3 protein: CASSREGNTIYF
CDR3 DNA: TGTGCCAGCAGCCGGGAGGGGAACACCATATATTTT

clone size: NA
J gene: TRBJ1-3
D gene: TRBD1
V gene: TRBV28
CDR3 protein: CASSGGGQGRFGNTIYF
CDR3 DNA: TGTGCCAGCAGTGGGGGCGGACAGGGACGTTTCGGAAACACCATATATTTT

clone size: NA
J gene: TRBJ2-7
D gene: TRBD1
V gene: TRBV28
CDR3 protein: CASSIRGRGAAEQYF
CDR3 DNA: TGTGCCAGCAGCATCAGGGGGCGCGGGGCAGCGGAGCAGTACTTC

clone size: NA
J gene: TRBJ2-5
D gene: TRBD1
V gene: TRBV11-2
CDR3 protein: CASSLLGQVQETQYF
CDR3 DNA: TGTGCCAGCAGCCTACTAGGACAGGTGCAAGAGACCCAGTACTTC

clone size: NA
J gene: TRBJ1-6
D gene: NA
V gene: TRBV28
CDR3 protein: CASCEFLSSYNSPLHF
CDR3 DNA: TGTGCCAGTTGCGAATTCCTTAGCTCCTATAATTCACCCCTCCACTTT

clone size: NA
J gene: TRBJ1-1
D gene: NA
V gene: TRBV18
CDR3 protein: CASSPQMNTEAFF
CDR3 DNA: TGTGCCAGCTCACCTCAGATGAACACTGAAGCTTTCTTT

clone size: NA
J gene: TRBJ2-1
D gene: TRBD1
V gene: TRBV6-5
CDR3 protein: CASSYLDRGYEQFF
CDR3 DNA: TGTGCCAGCAGTTACCTGGACAGGGGTTATGAGCAGTTCTTC

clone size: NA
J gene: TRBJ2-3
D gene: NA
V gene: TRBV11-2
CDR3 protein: CASSLLLRTDTQYF
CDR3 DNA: TGTGCCAGCAGCTTATTACTAAGAACAGATACGCAGTATTTT

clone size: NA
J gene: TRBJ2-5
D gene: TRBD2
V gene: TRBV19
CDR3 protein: CASSGRAQETQYF
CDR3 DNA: TGTGCCAGTAGCGGGAGGGCACAAGAGACCCAGTACTTC

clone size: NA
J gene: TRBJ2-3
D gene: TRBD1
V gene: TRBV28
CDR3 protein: CASSLTGGVIDTQYF
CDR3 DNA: TGTGCCAGCAGTTTGACAGGGGGCGTTATAGATACGCAGTATTTT

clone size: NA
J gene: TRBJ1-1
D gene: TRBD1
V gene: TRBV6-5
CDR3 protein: CASRHRGNTEAFF
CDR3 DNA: TGTGCCAGCAGGCACAGGGGAAACACTGAAGCTTTCTTT

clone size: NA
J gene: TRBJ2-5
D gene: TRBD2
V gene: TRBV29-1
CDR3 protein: CSVESRGRWETQYF
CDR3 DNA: TGCAGCGTTGAAAGTCGCGGGAGATGGGAGACCCAGTACTTC

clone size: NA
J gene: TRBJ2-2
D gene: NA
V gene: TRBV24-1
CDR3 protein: CATSDPYRGLDTGELFF
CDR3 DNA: TGTGCCACCAGTGACCCTTACCGGGGGTTGGACACCGGGGAGCTGTTTTTT